The rows below give T cell receptor beta chains drawn from one sample of a study of response to subunit inactivated influenza vaccine. Using its own MiXCR run on the RT-PCR reads, TCRdb lists one record per CDR3 protein. The data contain around 150,000 distinct CDR3 sequences, around 9.9% of them singletons. Sequenced here: non-naive T cells sorted from PBMCs, sampled 35 to 45 days after vaccination. Every receptor here comes from a man aged 50 or older who received an inactivated influenza vaccine. Both conserved end residues are part of each CDR3. The order of the fields is CDR3 DNA, CDR3 protein, J gene, V gene, D gene, clone size. The D gene is left open where the match is weak. Clone size is not always given. Where it is, it says once, few, many or a class for expanded clones.

CDR3 DNA: TGCGCCAGCAGCCGCGACGGGGGACAGGGACTATACGAGCAGTACTTC; CDR3 protein: CASSRDGGQGLYEQYF; J gene: TRBJ2-7; V gene: TRBV4-1; D gene: TRBD1; clone size: few
CDR3 DNA: TGTGCCAGCAGAGATCAGGGGAGGTACCCCTACGAGCAGTACTTC; CDR3 protein: CASRDQGRYPYEQYF; J gene: TRBJ2-7; V gene: TRBV27; D gene: NA; clone size: NA
CDR3 DNA: TGTGCCATCAGTGATTCCGGGACAGGGATCTATGGCTACACCTTC; CDR3 protein: CAISDSGTGIYGYTF; J gene: TRBJ1-2; V gene: TRBV10-3; D gene: TRBD1; clone size: few
CDR3 DNA: TGTGCCATCATGGTCACAGATACGCAGTATTTT; CDR3 protein: CAIMVTDTQYF; J gene: TRBJ2-3; V gene: TRBV10-3; D gene: NA; clone size: few
CDR3 DNA: TGTGCCAGCAGTTCTGACGGACTAACAGGCAATCAGCCCCAGCATTTT; CDR3 protein: CASSSDGLTGNQPQHF; J gene: TRBJ1-5; V gene: TRBV27; D gene: NA; clone size: NA
CDR3 DNA: TGTGCCAGCAGCTTAGATCCGAGGGCGAACACCGGGGAGCTGTTTTTT; CDR3 protein: CASSLDPRANTGELFF; J gene: TRBJ2-2; V gene: TRBV11-2; D gene: NA; clone size: many
CDR3 DNA: TGTGCCAGCAGTCGACAGGGGAATGAGCAGTTCTTC; CDR3 protein: CASSRQGNEQFF; J gene: TRBJ2-1; V gene: TRBV2; D gene: TRBD1; clone size: few
CDR3 DNA: TGTGCCACAGCAGGGGGTCGGGAGACCCAGTACTTC; CDR3 protein: CATAGGRETQYF; J gene: TRBJ2-5; V gene: TRBV24-1; D gene: TRBD1; clone size: NA
CDR3 DNA: TGTGCCAGCAGCACCGGGACGCTCTACGAGCAGTACTTC; CDR3 protein: CASSTGTLYEQYF; J gene: TRBJ2-7; V gene: TRBV11-2; D gene: NA; clone size: many
CDR3 DNA: TGCAGTGCTAGAGATCGGCTGTGGGCAGGTAGATCTGGGGCCAACGTCCTGACTTTC; CDR3 protein: CSARDRLWAGRSGANVLTF; J gene: TRBJ2-6; V gene: TRBV20-1; D gene: NA; clone size: NA
CDR3 DNA: TGTGCCAGCAGCTTAGGGGGTCCTAACACTGAAGCTTTCTTT; CDR3 protein: CASSLGGPNTEAFF; J gene: TRBJ1-1; V gene: TRBV7-2; D gene: NA; clone size: many
CDR3 DNA: TGTGCCAGCAGTTTACCCTCAGGGTTGGAGCAGTACTTC; CDR3 protein: CASSLPSGLEQYF; J gene: TRBJ2-7; V gene: TRBV28; D gene: NA; clone size: NA
CDR3 DNA: TGTGCCAGCAGTCCCCAGACTAATGAAAAACTGTTTTTT; CDR3 protein: CASSPQTNEKLFF; J gene: TRBJ1-4; V gene: TRBV12-3/TRBV12-4; D gene: NA; clone size: NA
CDR3 DNA: TGTGCCAGCAGCCTGGGGTTAGGGCCAGATACGCAGTATTTT; CDR3 protein: CASSLGLGPDTQYF; J gene: TRBJ2-3; V gene: TRBV7-2; D gene: NA; clone size: many
CDR3 DNA: TGCGCCAGCAGCCAAGCGCTCCGGGACGGCCGTGCTAGCACAGATACGCAGTATTTT; CDR3 protein: CASSQALRDGRASTDTQYF; J gene: TRBJ2-3; V gene: TRBV4-3; D gene: NA; clone size: many
CDR3 DNA: TGCGCCAGCAGCAAAACCACAGGGTCCTACGAGCAGTACTTC; CDR3 protein: CASSKTTGSYEQYF; J gene: TRBJ2-7; V gene: TRBV5-1; D gene: NA; clone size: many
CDR3 DNA: TGCAGTGCTAGAGATTTGGGGACTAGCGGGACCGAGCAGTACTTC; CDR3 protein: CSARDLGTSGTEQYF; J gene: TRBJ2-7; V gene: TRBV20-1; D gene: TRBD2; clone size: NA
CDR3 DNA: TGTGCCAGCAGAAACGTCTATGGCTACACCTTC; CDR3 protein: CASRNVYGYTF; J gene: TRBJ1-2; V gene: TRBV6-5; D gene: NA; clone size: few
CDR3 DNA: TGTGCTAGCAGCTTCGGACCTTCTCAAGAGACCCAGTACTTC; CDR3 protein: CASSFGPSQETQYF; J gene: TRBJ2-5; V gene: TRBV7-7; D gene: NA; clone size: few
CDR3 DNA: TGCGGGACTAGCCGGAACAACTACGAGCAGTACTTC; CDR3 protein: CGTSRNNYEQYF; J gene: TRBJ2-7; V gene: TRBV20-1; D gene: TRBD2; clone size: many
CDR3 DNA: TGTGCCAGCAGCTACGAGAGTAGGAACACTGAAGCTTTCTTT; CDR3 protein: CASSYESRNTEAFF; J gene: TRBJ1-1; V gene: TRBV7-9; D gene: NA; clone size: NA
CDR3 DNA: TGTGCCAGCAGCTTAGGCGGGGGGGCCACAGATACGCAGTATTTT; CDR3 protein: CASSLGGGATDTQYF; J gene: TRBJ2-3; V gene: TRBV7-9; D gene: TRBD2; clone size: few
CDR3 DNA: TGCAGTGCAACGGGACCCAGCTCCTACGAGCAGTACTTC; CDR3 protein: CSATGPSSYEQYF; J gene: TRBJ2-7; V gene: TRBV20-1; D gene: NA; clone size: few
CDR3 DNA: TGCAGTGCCGAGGGGCGGGGGGGTCGCAATGAGCAGTTCTTC; CDR3 protein: CSAEGRGGRNEQFF; J gene: TRBJ2-1; V gene: TRBV20-1; D gene: TRBD2; clone size: few
CDR3 DNA: TGCAGTGCTAGGGAGGGTTTTAATGAAAAACTGTTTTTT; CDR3 protein: CSAREGFNEKLFF; J gene: TRBJ1-4; V gene: TRBV20-1; D gene: NA; clone size: few
CDR3 DNA: TGTGCCAGCAGCCTGGGGGGGGCACTCTACGAGCAGTACTTC; CDR3 protein: CASSLGGALYEQYF; J gene: TRBJ2-7; V gene: TRBV7-2; D gene: NA; clone size: many
CDR3 DNA: TGTGCCAGCAGTACCCTCGGGACTAGCGGGAGGGTTGAGCAGTTCTTC; CDR3 protein: CASSTLGTSGRVEQFF; J gene: TRBJ2-1; V gene: TRBV6-1; D gene: TRBD2; clone size: NA
CDR3 DNA: TGTGCCAGCAGCTTAGGTTACGGTAGGGGAGCCGGCGAGCAGTACTTC; CDR3 protein: CASSLGYGRGAGEQYF; J gene: TRBJ2-7; V gene: TRBV7-2; D gene: NA; clone size: NA
CDR3 DNA: TGTGCCAGCTGGGCGTATGGCTACACCTTC; CDR3 protein: CASWAYGYTF; J gene: TRBJ1-2; V gene: TRBV2; D gene: NA; clone size: few
CDR3 DNA: TGTGCCAGTAGTATTCCAGGGGCCGGGGAGCTGTTTTTT; CDR3 protein: CASSIPGAGELFF; J gene: TRBJ2-2; V gene: TRBV19; D gene: NA; clone size: NA
CDR3 DNA: TGTGCCAGCAGCCCTGGGCTTAGCGGGGGCACAGATACGCAGTATTTT; CDR3 protein: CASSPGLSGGTDTQYF; J gene: TRBJ2-3; V gene: TRBV4-2; D gene: TRBD2; clone size: NA
CDR3 DNA: TGTGCCAGCTCACCACTGTCCCAGGGGGAGCAGTACTTC; CDR3 protein: CASSPLSQGEQYF; J gene: TRBJ2-7; V gene: TRBV18; D gene: NA; clone size: NA
CDR3 DNA: TGTGCCAGCAGCCAGGGACAGGGAAGAGCAGATACGCAGTATTTT; CDR3 protein: CASSQGQGRADTQYF; J gene: TRBJ2-3; V gene: TRBV7-9; D gene: TRBD1; clone size: few
CDR3 DNA: TGCAGTGCAACCAGGGGGCAGGGCTATGGCTACACCTTC; CDR3 protein: CSATRGQGYGYTF; J gene: TRBJ1-2; V gene: TRBV20-1; D gene: TRBD1; clone size: many
CDR3 DNA: TGTGCCAGCAGCTTAGCGGTGCGAGCGGAGACCCAGTACTTC; CDR3 protein: CASSLAVRAETQYF; J gene: TRBJ2-5; V gene: TRBV7-2; D gene: NA; clone size: NA
CDR3 DNA: TGTGCCAGCAGCTACCTCGGGGGGTATAAAGAAAAACTGTTTTTT; CDR3 protein: CASSYLGGYKEKLFF; J gene: TRBJ1-4; V gene: TRBV7-2; D gene: NA; clone size: few
CDR3 DNA: TGTGCCAGCAGCTTAGTGTCGGGTTCGGGTGAAGCTTTCTTT; CDR3 protein: CASSLVSGSGEAFF; J gene: TRBJ1-1; V gene: TRBV7-9; D gene: NA; clone size: few
CDR3 DNA: TGTGCCATCAGTGAGAAGGGATACTTAGATTCACCCCTCCACTTT; CDR3 protein: CAISEKGYLDSPLHF; J gene: TRBJ1-6; V gene: TRBV10-3; D gene: NA; clone size: NA
CDR3 DNA: TGTGCCAGCAGCTTTCAATACAATGAGCAGTTCTTC; CDR3 protein: CASSFQYNEQFF; J gene: TRBJ2-1; V gene: TRBV11-2; D gene: NA; clone size: NA
CDR3 DNA: TGTGCCAGCAGAAGGGACTTGGGGTACAATGAGCAGTTCTTC; CDR3 protein: CASRRDLGYNEQFF; J gene: TRBJ2-1; V gene: TRBV27; D gene: NA; clone size: many
CDR3 DNA: TGTGCCAGCAGCTCTACTAGCGGGGAGGCATCCGAGCAGTACTTC; CDR3 protein: CASSSTSGEASEQYF; J gene: TRBJ2-7; V gene: TRBV5-5; D gene: TRBD2; clone size: once
CDR3 DNA: TGTGCCAGCAGTTACTCTCAGGGACTAGCGGGAGAGGATGAGCAGTTCTTC; CDR3 protein: CASSYSQGLAGEDEQFF; J gene: TRBJ2-1; V gene: TRBV6-2/TRBV6-3; D gene: TRBD2; clone size: NA
CDR3 DNA: TGTGCCAGCAGCGAGAGGTTTAGCAATCAGCCCCAGCATTTT; CDR3 protein: CASSERFSNQPQHF; J gene: TRBJ1-5; V gene: TRBV7-8; D gene: NA; clone size: few
CDR3 DNA: TGTGCCAGCAGCTTTAGCGGGAGCGGGGGGAATGAGCAGTTCTTC; CDR3 protein: CASSFSGSGGNEQFF; J gene: TRBJ2-1; V gene: TRBV7-9; D gene: TRBD2; clone size: NA
CDR3 DNA: TGTGCCATCAGGGGTGACGGGGTCAGGGATGAGCAGTTCTTC; CDR3 protein: CAIRGDGVRDEQFF; J gene: TRBJ2-1; V gene: TRBV10-3; D gene: NA; clone size: few
CDR3 DNA: TGTGCCAGCAGTTTTGCCAGCACAGATACGCAGTATTTT; CDR3 protein: CASSFASTDTQYF; J gene: TRBJ2-3; V gene: TRBV27; D gene: NA; clone size: few
CDR3 DNA: TGTGCCAGCAGCGTAGCACAGGGGTCCTACAATGAGCAGTTCTTC; CDR3 protein: CASSVAQGSYNEQFF; J gene: TRBJ2-1; V gene: TRBV9; D gene: TRBD1; clone size: NA
CDR3 DNA: TGTGCCAGCAGCTTAGATGGGACTAGAATCGATGAGCAGTTCTTC; CDR3 protein: CASSLDGTRIDEQFF; J gene: TRBJ2-1; V gene: TRBV7-2; D gene: TRBD2; clone size: many
CDR3 DNA: TGCGCCAGCAGCTTGGTCTTGGCGGGGGGAGGCGAGCAGTTCTTC; CDR3 protein: CASSLVLAGGGEQFF; J gene: TRBJ2-1; V gene: TRBV5-1; D gene: TRBD2; clone size: few
CDR3 DNA: TGCGCCAGCACACAGAGAGGAGCCGGGGAGCTGTTTTTT; CDR3 protein: CASTQRGAGELFF; J gene: TRBJ2-2; V gene: TRBV5-1; D gene: NA; clone size: few
CDR3 DNA: TGCAGCGTTGAAGCCGGGCGGGAGGTCGACACCGGGGAGCTGTTTTTT; CDR3 protein: CSVEAGREVDTGELFF; J gene: TRBJ2-2; V gene: TRBV29-1; D gene: TRBD2; clone size: few
CDR3 DNA: TGTGCCAGCAGCTCGACAGGGAAAGGGGCCGGGAATGAGCAGTTCTTC; CDR3 protein: CASSSTGKGAGNEQFF; J gene: TRBJ2-1; V gene: TRBV11-2; D gene: TRBD1; clone size: NA
CDR3 DNA: TGCAGTGCTAGGACTCGGGACAGCCAAGAGACCCAGTACTTC; CDR3 protein: CSARTRDSQETQYF; J gene: TRBJ2-5; V gene: TRBV20-1; D gene: TRBD1; clone size: many
CDR3 DNA: TGTGCCAGCAGCTCCCCCGGGACACTCTCCTACGAGCAGTACTTC; CDR3 protein: CASSSPGTLSYEQYF; J gene: TRBJ2-7; V gene: TRBV7-2; D gene: NA; clone size: NA
CDR3 DNA: TGTGCCAGCAGTTTAAGGGGGCTCCCTACGGGAACAGATACGCAGTATTTT; CDR3 protein: CASSLRGLPTGTDTQYF; J gene: TRBJ2-3; V gene: TRBV27; D gene: TRBD1; clone size: few